This TCR beta chain was found in a study of T cell responses to AZD1222 COVID-19 vaccine (dated by TCRdb to 2020 to 2023). A note on the overall study: AZD1222 recipients whose second dose came at about 4 weeks and those whose second dose came at about 12 weeks were combined into one group, since spike-specific TCR depth and breadth did not differ between the two schedules. Trial participants were enrolled by age into subgroups of 18-55, 56-69 and 70-plus years, and around 140, 26 and 57 TCR-sequenced participants, respectively, were included in these subgroups. TCR sequencing was performed for 230 to 250 trial participants, of whom around 210 were given two doses of AZD1222 and around 26 were given two doses of MenACWY control vaccine.

The CDR3 regions of human TCRbeta chains were analyzed by immunosequencing. As for how the authors treated the data: Repertoire TCRs were checked for matches against a reference library of SARS-CoV-2-specific TCRs that had been generated using the MIRA antigen-specificity platform. Breadth meant the fraction of unique TCRs that were SARS-CoV-2-associated, whereas depth meant the fraction of total T cells that were SARS-CoV-2-associated. Each spike-specific TCR was assigned to its reactive spike region and to a CD4 or CD8 class using the MIRA data. Log10-transformed breadth and depth values were compared by one-way ANOVA with Sidak's multiple comparisons tests. Not all clones reach the TCRdb copy of this immuneACCESS table, which keeps in-frame sequences only. Checked studies attribute under half of the gap to unresolved V genes and leave the rest unexplained. D and trimming were read from the DNA, whereas the V and J calls and clone size are those reported in that table. Counted in this sample were 120,000 to 150,000 clones; more than 85% of them appeared once. The ten largest clones add up to about 3% of the sample.

CDR1 and CDR2 (MNHEY, SVGAGI) derive from the germline V gene. Trimming takes 0 bases from V and 0 bases from J, and the germline ends sit 3 bases apart. The CDR3 measures 14 amino acids from cysteine to phenylalanine. Only the CDR3 DNA is retained, 42 bases long and in frame from the first base. The time point label here, explained by the study, means: baseline before first vaccination. Vaccinee samples were obtained from the UK trials COV001 and COV002, which included a single-blind randomized controlled phase 2/3 trial of AZD1222 (ChAdOx1 nCoV-19) in healthy adults. For TCRbeta chain sequencing, PBMC samples from trial participants were taken at day 0 and at day 28 after the second dose. Study-wide conclusions, independent of this receptor: Reportedly, close to half of the unique spike-specific TCRs recognized epitopes lying outside the regions that are mutated in the B.1.351 and B.1.1.7 variants. No day 14 peak-response samples were available, so repertoires were characterized only after the peak T cell response. Spike-specific TCR breadth and depth rose significantly after two AZD1222 doses compared with day 0 and with MenACWY recipients. Most participants were white British and females outnumbered males, and the authors suggested that clonal diversity may have been underestimated. Vaccine-associated CD4 TCRs spanned the whole spike protein, with dominant responses in regions 160-218 and 743-854. Conclusions about previously exposed vaccinees were limited because only six AZD1222 recipients were SARS-CoV-2 seropositive at baseline. In the small 56-69-year group, the increase in depth fell short of significance, most likely because of low power.

Note on this clone: Its specific antigen is unknown. Nothing much larger sits one base from this clone, and base qualities are not available.

Material: peripheral blood, obtained on day 0 of AZD1222 vaccination. This TCR was sampled from an adult in good health. The rearranged chain carries TRBV6-5 and TRBJ1-3; the D gene remains uncertain. The CDR3 is CASSYSHSGNTIYF. The nucleotide sequence is TGTGCCAGCAGTTACTCCCACTCTGGAAACACCATATATTTT.